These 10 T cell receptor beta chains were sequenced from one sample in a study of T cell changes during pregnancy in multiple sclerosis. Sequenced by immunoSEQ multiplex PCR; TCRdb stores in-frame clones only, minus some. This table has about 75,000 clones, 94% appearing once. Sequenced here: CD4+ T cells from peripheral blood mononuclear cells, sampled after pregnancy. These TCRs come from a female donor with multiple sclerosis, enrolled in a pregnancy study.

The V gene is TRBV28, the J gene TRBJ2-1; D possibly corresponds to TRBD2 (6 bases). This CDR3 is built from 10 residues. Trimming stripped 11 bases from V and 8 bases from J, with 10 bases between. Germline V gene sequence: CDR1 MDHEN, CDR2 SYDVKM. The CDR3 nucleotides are TGTGCCGGAGGGAATCATGAGCAGTTCTTC. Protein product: CAGGNHEQFF.

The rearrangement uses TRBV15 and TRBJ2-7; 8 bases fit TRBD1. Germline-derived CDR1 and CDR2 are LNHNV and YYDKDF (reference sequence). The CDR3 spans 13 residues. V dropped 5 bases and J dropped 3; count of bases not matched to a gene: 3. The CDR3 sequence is CATSGQGDYEQYF. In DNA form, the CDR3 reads TGTGCCACCAGCGGACAGGGAGACTACGAGCAGTACTTC.

CDR3 nucleotides: TGTGCCAGCAGCGTAACCTCCTGGGGGGTTAATAGGGATACGCAGTATTTT. Protein product: CASSVTSWGVNRDTQYF. V and J are TRBV9 and TRBJ2-3, with D tentatively TRBD2 (6 bases). V was clipped by 1 base and J by 6 bases, with 21 bases between them. The CDR3 has 17 residues. CDR1 is SGDLS, CDR2 YYNGEE, per germline.

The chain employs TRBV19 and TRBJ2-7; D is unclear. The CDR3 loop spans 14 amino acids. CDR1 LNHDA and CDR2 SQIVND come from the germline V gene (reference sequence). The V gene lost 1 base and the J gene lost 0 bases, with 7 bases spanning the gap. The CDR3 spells CASSIGPSSYEQYF. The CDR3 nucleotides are TGTGCCAGTAGTATAGGCCCGAGCTCCTACGAGCAGTACTTC.

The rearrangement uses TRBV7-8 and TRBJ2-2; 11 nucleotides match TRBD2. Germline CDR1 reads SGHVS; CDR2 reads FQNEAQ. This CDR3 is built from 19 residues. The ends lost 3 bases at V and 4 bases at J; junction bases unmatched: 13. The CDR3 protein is CASSLGSRTSGSRTGELFF. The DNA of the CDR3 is TGTGCCAGCAGCTTGGGTTCGAGAACTAGCGGGAGTCGCACCGGGGAGCTGTTTTTT.

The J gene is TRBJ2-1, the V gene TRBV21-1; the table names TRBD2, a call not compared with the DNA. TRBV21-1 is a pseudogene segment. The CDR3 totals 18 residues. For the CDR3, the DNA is TGTGCCAGCAGCAAAAGGTCCCTGAGGAGTAGCTCCTACAATGAGCAGTTCTTC. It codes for CASSKRSLRSSSYNEQFF.

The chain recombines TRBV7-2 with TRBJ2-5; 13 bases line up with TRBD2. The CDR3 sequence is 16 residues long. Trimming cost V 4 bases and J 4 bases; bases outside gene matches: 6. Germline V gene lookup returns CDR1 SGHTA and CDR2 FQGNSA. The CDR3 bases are TGTGCCAGCAGCTCAAGGACTAGCGGGAGAGCAGAGACCCAGTACTTC. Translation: CASSSRTSGRAETQYF.

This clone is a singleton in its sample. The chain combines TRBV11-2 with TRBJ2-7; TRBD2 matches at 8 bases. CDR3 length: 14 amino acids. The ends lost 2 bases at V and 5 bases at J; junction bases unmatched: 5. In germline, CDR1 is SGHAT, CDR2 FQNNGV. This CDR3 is CASSLWQRENEQYF. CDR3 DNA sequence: TGTGCCAGCAGCTTATGGCAGCGGGAGAACGAGCAGTACTTC.

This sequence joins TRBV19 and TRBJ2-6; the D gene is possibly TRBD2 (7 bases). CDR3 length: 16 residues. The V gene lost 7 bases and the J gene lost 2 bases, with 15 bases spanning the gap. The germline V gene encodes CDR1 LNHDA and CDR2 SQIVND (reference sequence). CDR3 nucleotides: TGTGCCAGTACCCTGGGGGGGGCGGCTGGGGCCAACGTCCTGACTTTC. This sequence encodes CASTLGGAAGANVLTF.

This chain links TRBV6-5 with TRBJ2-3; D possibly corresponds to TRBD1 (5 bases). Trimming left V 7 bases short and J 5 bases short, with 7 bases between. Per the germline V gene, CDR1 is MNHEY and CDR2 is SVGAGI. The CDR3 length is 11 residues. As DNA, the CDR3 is TGTGCCAGCATTAGGGGAGATACGCAGTATTTT. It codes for CASIRGDTQYF.